A selection of T cell receptor beta chains follows, all from one sample in a study of molecular identifiers for immune sequencing clone quantification. TCRdb passed the PCR reads through MiXCR, listing each CDR3 protein once. This table holds 100,000 or so distinct CDR3 sequences, under 40% found once. Source material: naive CD8+ T cells from blood, with Jurkat cell RNA spiked in. These receptor sequences come from a human donor in good health. Some libraries in this study had Jurkat cell RNA spiked in. The CDR3 runs from the conserved cysteine through the conserved F or W. D genes are given only for firm matches. Part of the rows lack a size; the others show once, few, many or a class for expanded clones.

cdr3_nt cdr3_aa j_call v_call clone_size d_call
TGTGCCAGCAGCTTATGGCGGGAATCCACAGCCACGCAGTATTTT CASSLWRESTATQYF TRBJ2-3 TRBV13 - -
TGTGCCAGCAGTTTATTCCCCTCCTACGAGCAGTACTTC CASSLFPSYEQYF TRBJ2-7 TRBV27 - -
TGTGCCAGCACCCGCTCGGACGGCCCGGAAAAACTGTTTTTT CASTRSDGPEKLFF TRBJ1-4 TRBV6-2/TRBV6-3 many -
TGTGCCAGCAGCGTAAACGCCGGGACAGGGTCAACTGATGCTTTCTTT CASSVNAGTGSTDAFF TRBJ1-1 TRBV9 - TRBD1
TGTGCCAGCAGTGATCCGACCGCTAACTATGGCTACACCTTC CASSDPTANYGYTF TRBJ1-2 TRBV25-1 - -
TGTGCCAGCAGTCTCCCCCAAAAGGCTTCCTACGAGCAGTACTTC CASSLPQKASYEQYF TRBJ2-7 TRBV28 few -
TGTGCCAGCAGCTCAGGGAGACAGTACGAGCAGTACTTC CASSSGRQYEQYF TRBJ2-7 TRBV27 - -
TGTGCCAGCAGCTCGGGACAGGGGAATCAGCCCCAGCATTTT CASSSGQGNQPQHF TRBJ1-5 TRBV7-6 few TRBD1
TGTGCCAGCGGTCGCACAGATACGCAGTATTTT CASGRTDTQYF TRBJ2-3 TRBV14 many -
TGTGCCAGCAGTCTGGTGGGGTTAGGGGCCAACGTCCTGACTTTC CASSLVGLGANVLTF TRBJ2-6 TRBV27 - -
TGTGCCAGCAGCTTAGCACCGGCTAGCGGTGCGCAAGAGACCCAGTACTTC CASSLAPASGAQETQYF TRBJ2-5 TRBV7-6 many TRBD2
TGTGCCAGCAGCTTAAACCCTAGTAGCAATCAGCCCCAGCATTTT CASSLNPSSNQPQHF TRBJ1-5 TRBV7-8 - -
TGCGCCAGCAGCCTTCCCCGCGTGGCGCAGGCTCATGGTGGCTACCCCTTC CASSLPRVAQAHGGYPF TRBJ1-2 TRBV4-1 - -
TGTGCCAGCAGCTTGGAAATGGCGCAGGGCTCCGAGCAGTACTTC CASSLEMAQGSEQYF TRBJ2-7 TRBV11-2 once -
TGTGCCAGCACCCAAGGGCTGAGTGGCGCTTACAATGAGCAGTTCTTC CASTQGLSGAYNEQFF TRBJ2-1 TRBV12-3/TRBV12-4 - -
TGTGCCAGCAGTGTTGGGATGATGAACACTGAAGCTTTCTTT CASSVGMMNTEAFF TRBJ1-1 TRBV2 many -
TGTGCCAGCTCACCCCCCCAGAGCCACGAGCAGTACTTC CASSPPQSHEQYF TRBJ2-7 TRBV18 - -
TGTGCCAGCAGCTTAGCCGCTGGGGCCAAAAACATTCAGTACTTC CASSLAAGAKNIQYF TRBJ2-4 TRBV11-2 few -
TGTGCCAGCAGTTTGGTCCTCAATGAGCAGTTCTTC CASSLVLNEQFF TRBJ2-1 TRBV12-3/TRBV12-4 few -
TGTGCCAGCAGTTTATCCTGGACTTCTAGCGAGCAGAACTTC CASSLSWTSSEQNF TRBJ2-7 TRBV28 - -
TGTGCCAACTTCAAGAACGTCCTGACTTTC CANFKNVLTF TRBJ2-6 TRBV12-3/TRBV12-4 - -
TGTGCCAGCAGCGAAGGGGGGAGCTTGGCCTACGAGCAGTACTTC CASSEGGSLAYEQYF TRBJ2-7 TRBV9 many -
TGTGCCAGCAGCCCTCGGACTAGCGGGACCTACGAGCAGTACTTC CASSPRTSGTYEQYF TRBJ2-7 TRBV7-2 many TRBD2
TGTGCCACCTTGTCTGGGGCCAACGTCCTGACTTTC CATLSGANVLTF TRBJ2-6 TRBV6-6 few -
TGTGCCAGCAGTTTGGGAGTCTTTCGGCCCCAGCATTTT CASSLGVFRPQHF TRBJ1-5 TRBV28 few -
TGTGCCAGCAGCCTCGGACAGGGGGTGGGGGACACTGAAGCTTTCTTT CASSLGQGVGDTEAFF TRBJ1-1 TRBV5-6 - TRBD1
TGTGCCAGTAGGATAGGATGGGAAGAGACCCAGTACTTC CASRIGWEETQYF TRBJ2-5 TRBV19 - -
TGTGCCAGCAGTCGAGAGACCCAGTACTTC CASSRETQYF TRBJ2-5 TRBV28 many -
TGCAGCGGGACCACAGGGGCGGGGGAGCAGTACTTC CSGTTGAGEQYF TRBJ2-7 TRBV29-1 many -
TGCAGTTACAGAGTCGGCGGGGAGCTGTTTTTT CSYRVGGELFF TRBJ2-2 TRBV20-1 few -
TGTGCCAGCAGCGTAGCCGGGACGGTGTTAGATACGCAGTATTTT CASSVAGTVLDTQYF TRBJ2-3 TRBV9 - -
TGTGCCAGCAGCTTACTACAGGGGGGATACATTGAGCAGTTCTTC CASSLLQGGYIEQFF TRBJ2-1 TRBV7-9 - TRBD1
TGTGCCAGTAGTATGGGGGGACCGCAGTTCTTC CASSMGGPQFF TRBJ2-1 TRBV19 - -
TGTGCCAGCAGCCCCCGCCCGGGACAACCGAACACTGAAGCTTTCTTT CASSPRPGQPNTEAFF TRBJ1-1 TRBV7-6 few -
TGTGCCAGCACGGAGGGAGAAAGTGAAAAACTGTTTTTT CASTEGESEKLFF TRBJ1-4 TRBV28 many -
TGTGCCAGCCGCCCGGCCCCGTACCAAGAGACCCAGTACTTC CASRPAPYQETQYF TRBJ2-5 TRBV5-6 many -
TGTGCCAGCAGACGAGACAGGTGGCAAGAGACCCAGTACTTC CASRRDRWQETQYF TRBJ2-5 TRBV7-8 many -
TGTGCCAGCAACTTTGGCGTCATGCAGCCCCAGCATTTT CASNFGVMQPQHF TRBJ1-5 TRBV5-6 - -
TGTGCCAGCAGTGAGGGCCCGGGGGATGAGCAGTTCTTC CASSEGPGDEQFF TRBJ2-1 TRBV2 few -
TGTGCCAGCAGTTTCAGGGGGCTGAGGACCGGGGAGCTGTTTTTT CASSFRGLRTGELFF TRBJ2-2 TRBV28 few TRBD1
TGCGCCAGCAGCCAAGAAGATCGCGGGACCTACGAGCAGTACTTC CASSQEDRGTYEQYF TRBJ2-7 TRBV4-3 few -
TGTGCCAGTAGGATTCGACTAGCGGAACTGAACACCGGGGAGCTGTTTTTT CASRIRLAELNTGELFF TRBJ2-2 TRBV19 few TRBD2
TGTGCCAGCAGCGGAGGGGGCGCCTACAATGAGCAGTTCTTC CASSGGGAYNEQFF TRBJ2-1 TRBV13 few -
TGTGCCAGCACCGCGGGTAGCAATCAGCCCCAGCATTTT CASTAGSNQPQHF TRBJ1-5 TRBV6-2/TRBV6-3 - -
TGTGCCAGCAGCGTCACAGGGAACACCGGGGAGCTGTTTTTT CASSVTGNTGELFF TRBJ2-2 TRBV9 few -
TGCGCCAGCAGCTCTGGGACAGAGGCCTACGAGCAGTACTTC CASSSGTEAYEQYF TRBJ2-7 TRBV5-1 many TRBD1
TGCAGCGCTTCAGAGGGGAGGAACGAGCAGTACTTC CSASEGRNEQYF TRBJ2-7 TRBV29-1 many -
TGTGCCAGCAGTGCCACTAGCACAGATACGCAGTATTTT CASSATSTDTQYF TRBJ2-3 TRBV12-3/TRBV12-4 few -
TGCGCCAGCAGCGGGAGTATTTACGAGCAGTACTTC CASSGSIYEQYF TRBJ2-7 TRBV5-1 many -
TGTGCCAGCAGGGGCTCTGGGGCCAACGTCCTGACTTTC CASRGSGANVLTF TRBJ2-6 TRBV27 few -
TGTGCCAGCAGTTACTCCCAGACTAGCGGTTCCTACGAGCAGTACTTC CASSYSQTSGSYEQYF TRBJ2-7 TRBV6-2/TRBV6-3 - TRBD2
TGTGCCACCAGCAGACCCGCTAGAGGGGATTGGGTCCAGCAGTTCTTC CATSRPARGDWVQQFF TRBJ2-1 TRBV15 - -
TGTGCCAGCAGTTCGAACAGACGGACCCTCTTC CASSSNRRTLF TRBJ2-7 TRBV28 many -
TGTGCCAGCAGCTTAGGCTACGAGCAGAACTTC CASSLGYEQNF TRBJ2-7 TRBV7-9 - -
TGTGCCAGCAGTAAAAGGAGAGGGGTATATAATTCACCCCTCCACTTT CASSKRRGVYNSPLHF TRBJ1-6 TRBV27 - -
TGTGCCAGCAGCGCGGACAGGGGGCAAGAGACCCAGTACTTC CASSADRGQETQYF TRBJ2-5 TRBV7-9 few TRBD1
TGTGCCAGCAGCTTATGGTCCGCGGACACGTACAATGAGCAGTTCTTC CASSLWSADTYNEQFF TRBJ2-1 TRBV7-2 - -
TGTGCCAGCAGTTTAGGGACTAGCGGGAGTGATGAGCAGTTCTTC CASSLGTSGSDEQFF TRBJ2-1 TRBV28 few TRBD2
TGTGCCACCAGCTCCCCGGACAGGGTCTACAATGAGCAGTTCTTC CATSSPDRVYNEQFF TRBJ2-1 TRBV15 few TRBD1